Each of the 31 T cell receptor beta chains below was sequenced from the same sample in a study of regulatory and conventional T cells in RAG deficiency. The protocol was immunoSEQ multiplex PCR, while the TCRdb copy is restricted to in-frame clones and leaves out a portion. The sample includes tens of thousands of clones, 95% to 96% of them seen just once. Conventional CD4+ T cells were sorted from blood as CD25-low CD127-high cells. The same specimen was also included in a second study, on regulatory T cells. That work states: Amplification used 52 TRBV primers and 13 TRBJ primers.

Sequencing used CD25- CD4+ T cells sorted from blood. These receptors all come from a human donor in good health.

This chain joins TRBV5-4 and TRBJ2-7; weak D call: TRBD2 (5 bases). Between the trimmed V and J ends, which lost 1 base and 6 bases, there was a span of 17 bases. In germline, CDR1 is SGHNT, CDR2 YYREEE (reference sequence). The CDR3 has 15 amino acids. The CDR3 loop reads CASSLNGGSSGEQYF. As DNA, the CDR3 is TGTGCCAGCAGCTTGAACGGAGGCTCCTCGGGCGAGCAGTACTTC.

The chain carries TRBV27 and TRBJ2-5; possibly TRBD1 for D (5 bases). The V end lost 5 bases, the J end lost 3 bases, and 7 bases lay between the germline ends. Germline V CDR1 and CDR2: MNHEY, SMNVEV (reference sequence). This CDR3 comprises 12 residues. DNA of the CDR3: TGTGCCAGCAGTGGCAGGGAAGAGACCCAGTACTTC. This gives the protein CASSGREETQYF.

The chain links TRBV19 to TRBJ1-5, with 8 bases lining up with TRBD1. The CDR3 consists of 15 residues. Germline V gene data show CDR1 as LNHDA and CDR2 as SQIVND (reference sequence). V lost 2 bases to trimming and J lost 1 base; unmatched junction nucleotides: 1. The CDR3 region has the DNA TGTGCCAGTAGTATACGGGACAGGAGCAATCAGCCCCAGCATTTT. Translating gives CASSIRDRSNQPQHF. Drawing the rest from reference TRBV19 and TRBJ1-5, the complete variable domain is DGGITQSPKYLFRKEGQNVTLSCEQNLNHDAMYWYRQDPGQGLRLIYYSQIVNDFQKGDIAEGYSVSREKKESFPLTVTSAQKNPTAFYLCASSIRDRSNQPQHFGDGTRLSIL.

The chain employs TRBV30 and TRBJ1-1; no clear D. The CDR3 length is 13 residues. The germline gives CDR1 GTSNPN, CDR2 SVGIG (reference sequence). V was clipped by 0 bases and J by 6 bases, with 11 bases between them. The CDR3 DNA reads TGTGCCTGGAGTGTTGAGGCAGTCGCTGAAGCTTTCTTT. This gives the protein CAWSVEAVAEAFF.

The chain links TRBV7-9 to TRBJ2-7, with 7 bases identical to TRBD2. The V segment lost 3 bases and the J segment 6 bases; nucleotides outside the gene matches: 5. The CDR3 length is 13 residues. Germline lookup yields CDR1 SEHNR and CDR2 FQNEAQ (reference sequence). The CDR3 DNA reads as TGTGCCAGCAGCTTGACCCAGCGGGGCGAGCAGTACTTC. Its translation is CASSLTQRGEQYF.

This chain uses TRBV5-1 with TRBJ2-1; 8 nucleotides match TRBD2. The CDR3 has 16 residues. Germline CDR1 SGHRS, CDR2 YFSETQ. Trimming at V came to 2 bases and at J to 5 bases, leaving 9 bases not matched to a gene. This CDR3 reads CASSFLREGPNNEQFF. The CDR3 bases are TGCGCCAGCAGCTTCCTTCGGGAGGGCCCCAACAATGAGCAGTTCTTC. Full variable domain (missing parts from reference TRBV5-1 and TRBJ2-1): KAGVTQTPRYLIKTRGQQVTLSCSPISGHRSVSWYQQTPGQGLQFLFEYFSETQRNKGNFPGRFSGRQFSNSRSEMNVSTLELGDSALYLCASSFLREGPNNEQFFGPGTRLTVL.

The chain carries TRBV30 and TRBJ2-1; TRBD2 matches 10 bases. Germline V gene data show CDR1 as GTSNPN and CDR2 as SVGIG (reference sequence). CDR3 length: 13 residues. V lost 3 bases to trimming and J lost 5 bases; unmatched junction nucleotides: 1. The CDR3 reads CAWRLAGDNEQFF. The DNA for the CDR3 is TGTGCCTGGAGGCTAGCGGGAGACAATGAGCAGTTCTTC. The full variable domain, rest sourced from reference TRBV30 and TRBJ2-1, is SQTIHQWPATLVQPVGSPLSLECTVEGTSNPNLYWYRQAAGRGLQLLFYSVGIGQISSEVPQNLSASRPQDRQFILSSKKLLLSDSGFYLCAWRLAGDNEQFFGPGTRLTVL.

The rearrangement joins TRBV15 to TRBJ1-2, with D maybe TRBD1 (5 bases). V lost 2 bases, J lost 4 bases, and 14 bases lay in between. Germline CDR1 is LNHNV and CDR2 is YYDKDF (reference sequence). The length of the CDR3 is 15 residues. CDR3 coding DNA: TGTGCCACCAGCAGACCGTTACCTGACAGCTATGGCTACACCTTC. As protein: CATSRPLPDSYGYTF.

V gene TRBV9 combines with J gene TRBJ2-2; weak D call: TRBD2 (5 bases). Germline V gene data show CDR1 as SGDLS and CDR2 as YYNGEE. The V and J ends lost 3 bases and 4 bases respectively, with 13 bases between them. This CDR3 is built from 15 residues. The CDR3 region is CASSGRAPGTGELFF. The CDR3 region has the DNA TGTGCCAGCAGCGGGCGGGCCCCGGGCACCGGGGAGCTGTTTTTT.

V gene TRBV6-1 combines with J gene TRBJ1-1; 8 bases map to TRBD1. The trim removed 8 bases at V and 2 bases at J, leaving 4 bases unmatched. Germline assignment: CDR1 MNHNS and CDR2 SASEGT. This CDR3 region has 13 residues. The CDR3 is CASLQGGNTEAFF. The CDR3, as DNA: TGTGCCAGCCTACAGGGGGGCAACACTGAAGCTTTCTTT.

The CDR3 region has the DNA TGTGCCAGCAGCCCGGAGGGCGGGAGGGGTGCAGATACGCAGTATTTT. This encodes CASSPEGGRGADTQYF. This rearrangement joins TRBV5-4 to TRBJ2-3; 9 bases align to TRBD2. The CDR3 is made up of 16 amino acids. V trimming: 4 bases; J trimming: 4 bases; junction bases outside the gene matches: 10. Looked up from germline, CDR1 is SGHNT and CDR2 is YYREEE (reference sequence).

This chain uses TRBV19 with TRBJ2-5; 10 nucleotides match TRBD1. CDR1 and CDR2 (germline): LNHDA, SQIVND (reference sequence). The V and J ends lost 4 bases and 4 bases, in that order; junction bases with no gene match: 9. This CDR3 comprises 16 residues. The CDR3 loop is CASSTNRDRGRETQYF. The CDR3 nucleotides are TGTGCCAGTAGTACAAACCGGGACAGGGGAAGAGAGACCCAGTACTTC. Based on the CDR3 plus reference TRBV19 and TRBJ2-5, the full variable domain is DGGITQSPKYLFRKEGQNVTLSCEQNLNHDAMYWYRQDPGQGLRLIYYSQIVNDFQKGDIAEGYSVSREKKESFPLTVTSAQKNPTAFYLCASSTNRDRGRETQYFGPGTRLLVL.

The CDR3 DNA follows: TGTGCCAGCAGTGGGGGCAAGGTTGGCAATCAGCCCCAGCATTTT. The encoded protein is CASSGGKVGNQPQHF. This sequence joins TRBV6-1 and TRBJ1-5; D perhaps matches TRBD1 (5 bases). Germline V gene sequence: CDR1 MNHNS, CDR2 SASEGT. The CDR3 totals 15 residues. Trimming took off 4 bases at V and 2 bases at J, with 12 bases between the two ends.

The chain is built from TRBV19 and TRBJ2-1, with 12 positions matching TRBD2. Losses at the gene ends were 4 bases for V and 7 bases for J; bases not matched to a gene: 8. The CDR3 totals 16 residues. CDR1 LNHDA and CDR2 SQIVND come from the germline V gene (reference sequence). The CDR3 DNA reads TGTGCCAGTAGTAGAGTCGGGACTAGCGGGCGGAATGAGCAGTTCTTC. It translates to CASSRVGTSGRNEQFF.

The chain carries TRBV7-2 and TRBJ2-1; 8 bases fit TRBD1. Germline CDR1 reads SGHTA; CDR2 reads FQGNSA. The CDR3 has 15 amino acids. V lost 7 bases and J lost 5; bases outside the gene matches: 10. CDR3 nucleotide sequence: TGTGCCAGCATCCTAGGGGGGACAGGACACAATGAGCAGTTCTTC. It is translated as CASILGGTGHNEQFF.

The chain is built from TRBV5-1 and TRBJ2-7, with 8 bases matching TRBD1. Germline lookup yields CDR1 SGHRS and CDR2 YFSETQ. The CDR3 consists of 15 residues. The junction had 9 bases not matched to a gene; V was cut back by 4 bases and J by 3 bases. CDR3 residues: CASSAAGGNNYEQYF. In DNA, the CDR3 is TGCGCCAGCAGCGCCGCAGGGGGCAACAACTACGAGCAGTACTTC.

The V gene is TRBV18, the J gene TRBJ1-4; maybe TRBD1 (6 bases). With 4 bases removed from V and 5 bases from J, the gap between germline ends came to 14 bases. The CDR3 sequence is 15 residues long. In germline, CDR1 is KGHSH, CDR2 LQKENI. Written as DNA, the CDR3 is TGTGCCAGCTCACAAATGACAGGTTCGAATGAAAAACTGTTTTTT. Amino acids: CASSQMTGSNEKLFF.

The chain joins TRBV5-6 to TRBJ2-3; D is possibly TRBD2 (6 bases). V lost 4 bases to trimming and J lost 0 bases, with 15 bases between them. The V gene's germline CDR1 is SGHDT and CDR2 YYEEEE. The CDR3 loop spans 16 amino acids. The CDR3: CASSVVGTSSTDTQYF. The CDR3, as DNA: TGTGCCAGCAGCGTAGTCGGGACTTCTAGCACAGATACGCAGTATTTT.

The chain links TRBV5-6 to TRBJ2-3; 11 nucleotides line up with TRBD2. The CDR3 is 18 residues long. Germline V gives CDR1 SGHDT, CDR2 YYEEEE. Trimming cost V 2 bases and J 3 bases; bases outside gene matches: 11. The CDR3 DNA is TGTGCCAGCAGCTTAAGCCTAGCGGGAGGTTATGTGACAGATACGCAGTATTTT. It yields the protein CASSLSLAGGYVTDTQYF.

V gene TRBV5-1 combines with J gene TRBJ2-2; 10 bases match TRBD2. Germline trimming cut 0 bases from V and 3 bases from J; bases unmatched to any gene: 5. The CDR3 sequence is 17 residues long. The germline V gene encodes CDR1 SGHRS and CDR2 YFSETQ. CDR3 nucleotide sequence: TGCGCCAGCAGCTTGGCCCCCCTAGCGGGGGACACCGGGGAGCTGTTTTTT. It translates to CASSLAPLAGDTGELFF.

This rearrangement joins TRBV5-5 to TRBJ2-3; 7 bases are a match to TRBD1. This CDR3 spans 16 amino acids. The junction had 8 bases not matched to a gene; V was cut back by 0 bases and J by 4 bases. Germline-derived CDR1 and CDR2 are SGHKS and YYEKEE (reference sequence). This CDR3 reads CASSLALGQGADTQYF. The CDR3 coding sequence is TGTGCCAGCAGCTTGGCTTTGGGTCAGGGGGCAGATACGCAGTATTTT.

The CDR3 region is CASTAATGFSGNTIYF. CDR3 DNA: TGTGCCAGCACAGCGGCGACAGGGTTCTCTGGAAACACCATATATTTT. The rearrangement joins TRBV5-5 to TRBJ1-3; 7 bases map to TRBD1. CDR1 is SGHKS, CDR2 YYEKEE, per germline (reference sequence). The ends lost 6 bases at V and 0 bases at J; junction bases unmatched: 9. The CDR3 contains 16 residues.

This sequence joins TRBV2 and TRBJ2-7, with D perhaps matching TRBD1 (6 bases). Looked up from germline, CDR1 is SNHLY and CDR2 is FYNNEI. V lost 8 bases and J 5 bases, leaving 13 bases between the germline ends. The CDR3 runs 12 residues. This chain's CDR3 is CASLNTGNEQYF. The CDR3 region has the DNA TGTGCCAGCCTAAATACAGGGAACGAGCAGTACTTC. The full variable domain, in which reference TRBV2 and TRBJ2-7 provide the parts outside the CDR3, is EPEVTQTPSHQVTQMGQEVILRCVPISNHLYFYWYRQILGQKVEFLVSFYNNEISEKSEIFDDQFSVERPDGSNFTLKIRSTKLEDSAMYFCASLNTGNEQYFGPGTRLTVT.

The rearrangement links TRBV7-2 to TRBJ2-7; 13 nucleotides match TRBD2. Trimming removed 1 base from V and 7 bases from J; junction bases left unmatched: 4. Germline CDR1 SGHTA, CDR2 FQGNSA. This CDR3 contains 15 residues. This chain's CDR3 is CASSLGTSGSLEQYF. CDR3 DNA: TGTGCCAGCAGCTTAGGGACTAGCGGGAGTTTAGAGCAGTACTTC.

This chain connects TRBV7-9 to TRBJ2-7; TRBD1 aligns across 7 bases. Germline V lookup: CDR1 SEHNR, CDR2 FQNEAQ (reference sequence). The CDR3 totals 16 residues. V shed 6 bases, J shed 5 bases, and the junction held 16 bases outside the gene matches. CDR3 in DNA: TGTGCCAGCAGACCTCCCCACCGGGACAGCGAACACGAGCAGTACTTC. This gives the protein CASRPPHRDSEHEQYF.

This chain connects TRBV7-2 to TRBJ2-5; 7 positions match TRBD2. Germline CDR1 reads SGHTA; CDR2 reads FQGNSA. The CDR3 has 17 residues. Trimming at V came to 7 bases and at J to 11 bases, leaving 25 bases not matched to a gene. The CDR3 DNA reads as TGTGCCAGCACCCGACGTTTCCGGGACTACCTCACCCTAGAGCAGTACTTC. It translates to CASTRRFRDYLTLEQYF.

CDR3 nucleotide sequence: TGCAGCGCCAACCCTGGAGGCTATGGCTACACCTTC. Protein product: CSANPGGYGYTF. The V and J genes are TRBV29-1 and TRBJ1-2, with D hard to call. Looked up from germline, CDR1 is SQVTM and CDR2 is ANQGSEA. The CDR3 sequence is 12 residues long. V lost 7 bases, J lost 4 bases, and 13 bases lay in between.

The chain is built from TRBV7-2 and TRBJ2-1; 9 nucleotides agree with TRBD1. The CDR3 sequence is 15 residues long. Germline CDR1 SGHTA, CDR2 FQGNSA. V was clipped by 2 bases and J by 11 bases; unmatched bases: 10. For the CDR3, the DNA is TGTGCCAGCAGCTTACCGGGACAGGGAGGACTCAAGCAGTTCTTC. It encodes CASSLPGQGGLKQFF. Together with reference TRBV7-2 and TRBJ2-1, the CDR3 gives the full variable domain: GAGVSQSPSNKVTEKGKDVELRCDPISGHTALYWYRQSLGQGLEFLIYFQGNSAPDKSGLPSDRFSAERTGGSVSTLTIQRTQQEDSAVYLCASSLPGQGGLKQFFGPGTRLTVL.

This clone was detected once. The rearrangement joins TRBV30 to TRBJ1-1; possible D gene TRBD1, 5 bases. The CDR3 loop spans 12 amino acids. With 3 bases removed from V and 10 bases from J, the gap between germline ends came to 15 bases. Germline lookup yields CDR1 GTSNPN and CDR2 SVGIG (reference sequence). The CDR3 is CAWRGGTSRAFF. CDR3 nucleotides: TGTGCCTGGAGGGGGGGGACTAGTAGAGCTTTCTTT.

This rearrangement joins TRBV7-2 to TRBJ2-7; 8 bases fit TRBD1. The germline gives CDR1 SGHTA, CDR2 FQGNSA. J gave up 12 bases and V 3 bases, and 13 bases lay outside the gene matches. The CDR3 sequence is 14 residues long. The CDR3 DNA reads TGTGCCAGCAGCTTTTCGGGACAGGCGGGTCACTGGTACTTC. Translating gives CASSFSGQAGHWYF.

CDR3 DNA: TGTGCCAGCACCGTGTCCAGGTTTTGGGAGCAGTACTTC. Amino acid sequence: CASTVSRFWEQYF. V and J are TRBV6-1 and TRBJ2-7; unclear D gene. CDR1 and CDR2 (germline): MNHNS, SASEGT. V shed 7 bases and J shed 7 bases, with 17 bases lying between them. The CDR3 covers 13 residues.